This is a list of T cell receptor beta chains from one sample in a study of T-cell reconstitution after alpha-beta-depleted transplantation in children. TCRdb reprocessed the PCR reads via MiXCR and lists one record per CDR3 protein. The sample shows about 500,000 distinct CDR3 sequences, roughly 33% of them seen only once. Sequenced material: PBMCs from the stem cell graft donor, taken from the stem cell graft. All receptors derive from a human donor who donated a stem cell graft to a child with aplastic anemia. Each CDR3 is given with its conserved first and last residue. D genes are given only for firm matches. Size values are once, few and many counts, or a class for expanded clones, and some rows have none.

>TRBV7-2|TRBJ1-2|NA|NA
CASSSAFRGGTYGYTF
TGTGCCAGCAGCTCCGCCTTTCGAGGGGGAACCTATGGCTACACCTTC
>TRBV5-6|TRBJ2-1|NA|few
CASRLPGASEQFF
TGTGCCAGCAGATTGCCGGGGGCGAGTGAGCAGTTCTTC
>TRBV30|TRBJ1-1|NA|NA
CAWTLGRTVGGGTEAFF
TGTGCCTGGACCCTCGGACGGACAGTGGGGGGTGGCACTGAAGCTTTCTTT
>TRBV5-6|TRBJ1-2|NA|NA
CASSSDQEGYTF
TGTGCCAGCAGCTCGGACCAGGAGGGCTACACCTTC
>TRBV30|TRBJ2-5|TRBD1|NA
CAWSVIQGRPRF
TGTGCCTGGAGTGTGATACAGGGGCGCCCCCGCTTC
>TRBV21-1|TRBJ2-3|NA|NA
CASSKRNDRGGADTQYF
TGTGCCAGCAGCAAAAGGAACGACAGGGGAGGTGCAGATACGCAGTATTTT
>TRBV18|TRBJ1-1|NA|many
CASSPDTEAFF
TGTGCCAGCTCTCCGGACACTGAAGCTTTCTTT
>TRBV7-9|TRBJ2-6|NA|NA
CASSFAGAGAHVLTF
TGTGCCAGCAGCTTTGCAGGGGCTGGGGCCCACGTCCTGACTTTC
>TRBV6-2/TRBV6-3|TRBJ2-4|NA|NA
CASNEGSGQGSAKNIQYF
TGTGCCAGCAACGAAGGGTCGGGGCAGGGCTCAGCCAAAAACATTCAGTACTTC
>TRBV21-1|TRBJ2-5|NA|few
CASSCYRGEGRETQYF
TGTGCCAGCAGCTGTTATAGGGGGGAGGGCCGAGAGACCCAGTACTTC
>TRBV4-3|TRBJ2-6|TRBD1|few
CASSQRQGTRSSGANVLTF
TGCGCCAGCAGCCAACGACAGGGTACGAGAAGCTCTGGGGCCAACGTCCTGACTTTC
>TRBV5-1|TRBJ2-1|TRBD2|many
CASSLTSGSLEQFF
TGCGCCAGCAGCTTGACTAGCGGGAGCCTTGAGCAGTTCTTC
>TRBV25-1|TRBJ2-4|NA|NA
CASSGAAKNIQYF
TGTGCCAGCAGTGGTGCGGCCAAAAACATTCAGTACTTC
>TRBV19|TRBJ2-1|NA|NA
CASRRSYNEQFF
TGTGCCAGTAGGAGATCCTACAATGAGCAGTTCTTC
>TRBV7-8|TRBJ2-5|NA|NA
CASSLGDMYQETQYF
TGTGCCAGCAGCTTAGGGGACATGTACCAAGAGACCCAGTACTTC
>TRBV7-8|TRBJ1-5|TRBD1|NA
CASSRDRGNNQPQHF
TGTGCCAGCAGCAGGGACAGGGGCAACAATCAGCCCCAGCATTTT
>TRBV20-1|TRBJ1-1|TRBD1|NA
CSASPGQGANTEAFF
TGCAGTGCTAGTCCCGGACAGGGGGCAAACACTGAAGCTTTCTTT
>TRBV28|TRBJ2-5|TRBD2|few
CASSPGGAGTQYF
TGTGCCAGCAGTCCCGGGGGGGCCGGGACCCAGTACTTC
>TRBV12-3/TRBV12-4|TRBJ1-5|NA|few
CASSFRSVENQPQHF
TGTGCCAGCAGCTTCCGGAGCGTAGAGAATCAGCCCCAGCATTTT
>TRBV12-5|TRBJ1-1|NA|few
CASGSGRSISEAFF
TGTGCTAGTGGTTCCGGAAGGTCAATCAGTGAAGCTTTCTTT
>TRBV20-1|TRBJ2-1|NA|few
CSASSRLAGGYNEQFF
TGCAGTGCTAGCTCGCGATTAGCTGGGGGTTACAATGAGCAGTTCTTC
>TRBV29-1|TRBJ1-5|NA|NA
CSVVPEGNQPQHF
TGCAGCGTTGTCCCCGAGGGGAATCAGCCCCAGCATTTT
>TRBV5-1|TRBJ1-4|NA|few
CASSRTRATNEKLFF
TGCGCCAGCAGCCGTACCCGCGCAACTAATGAAAAACTGTTTTTT
>TRBV5-1|TRBJ2-2|TRBD2|NA
CASSVTSGTNTGELFF
TGCGCCAGCAGCGTTACTAGCGGGACGAACACCGGGGAGCTGTTTTTT
>TRBV25-1|TRBJ2-5|NA|NA
CASSDRVQGWGETQYF
TGTGCCAGCAGTGACCGCGTACAGGGATGGGGAGAGACCCAGTACTTC
>TRBV6-5|TRBJ2-3|TRBD2|few
CASSYSLAGGSPGTDTQYF
TGTGCCAGCAGTTACTCTCTAGCGGGAGGGTCACCGGGGACAGATACGCAGTATTTT
>TRBV5-1|TRBJ2-2|NA|NA
CASTETPSSNTGELFF
TGCGCCAGCACCGAGACTCCATCCTCGAACACCGGGGAGCTGTTTTTT
>TRBV12-3/TRBV12-4|TRBJ2-7|TRBD1|NA
CASSGGQEREQYF
TGTGCCAGCAGTGGGGGACAGGAGAGAGAGCAGTACTTC